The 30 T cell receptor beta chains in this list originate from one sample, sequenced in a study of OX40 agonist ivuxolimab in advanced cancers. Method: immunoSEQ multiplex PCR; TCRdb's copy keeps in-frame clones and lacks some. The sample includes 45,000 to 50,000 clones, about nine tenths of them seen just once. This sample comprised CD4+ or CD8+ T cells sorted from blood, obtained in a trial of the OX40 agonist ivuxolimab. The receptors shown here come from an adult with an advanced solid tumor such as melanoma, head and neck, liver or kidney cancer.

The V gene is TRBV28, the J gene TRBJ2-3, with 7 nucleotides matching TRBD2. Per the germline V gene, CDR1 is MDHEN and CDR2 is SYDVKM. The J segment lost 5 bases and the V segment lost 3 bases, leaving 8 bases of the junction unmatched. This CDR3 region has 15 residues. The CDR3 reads CASSFRSGIVDTQYF. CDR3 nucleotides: TGTGCCAGCAGTTTCCGAAGCGGGATAGTAGATACGCAGTATTTT. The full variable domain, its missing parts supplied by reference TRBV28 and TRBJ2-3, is DVKVTQSSRYLVKRTGEKVFLECVQDMDHENMFWYRQDPGLGLRLIYFSYDVKMKEKGDIPEGYSVSREKKERFSLILESASTNQTSMYLCASSFRSGIVDTQYFGPGTRLTVL.

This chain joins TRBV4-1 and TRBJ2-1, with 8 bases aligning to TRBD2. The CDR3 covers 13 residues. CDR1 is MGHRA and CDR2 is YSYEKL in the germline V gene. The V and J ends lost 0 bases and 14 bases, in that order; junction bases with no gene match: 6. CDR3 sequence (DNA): TGCGCCAGCAGCCAAGACCGGGAGGGAGCGGAGTTCTTC. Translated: CASSQDREGAEFF.

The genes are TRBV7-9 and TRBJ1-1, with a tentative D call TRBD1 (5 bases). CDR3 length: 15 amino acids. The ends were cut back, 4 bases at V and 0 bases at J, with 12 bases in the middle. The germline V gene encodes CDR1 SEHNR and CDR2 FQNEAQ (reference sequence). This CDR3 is CASSSPGTLNTEAFF. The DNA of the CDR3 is TGTGCCAGCAGCTCGCCCGGGACGCTGAACACTGAAGCTTTCTTT.

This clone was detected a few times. The CDR3 region is CASRGGADRNYGYTF. The CDR3 DNA sequence: TGTGCCAGCAGAGGCGGGGCCGACCGTAACTATGGCTACACCTTC. The gene calls are TRBV6-1 and TRBJ1-2; D perhaps matches TRBD1 (5 bases). CDR1 and CDR2 from the germline V gene are MNHNS and SASEGT. Trimming left V 6 bases short and J 1 base short, with 15 bases between. The CDR3 sequence is 15 residues long.

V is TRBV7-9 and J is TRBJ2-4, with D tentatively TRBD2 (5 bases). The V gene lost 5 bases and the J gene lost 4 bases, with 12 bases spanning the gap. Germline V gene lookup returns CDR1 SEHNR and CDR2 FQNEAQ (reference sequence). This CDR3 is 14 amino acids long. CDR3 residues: CASSEEAGKNIQYF. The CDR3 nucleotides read TGTGCCAGCAGCGAGGAGGCCGGAAAAAACATTCAGTACTTC. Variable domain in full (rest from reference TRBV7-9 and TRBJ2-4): DTGVSQNPRHKITKRGQNVTFRCDPISEHNRLYWYRQTLGQGPEFLTYFQNEAQLEKSRLLSDRFSAERPKGSFSTLEIQRTEQGDSAMYLCASSEEAGKNIQYFGAGTRLSVL.

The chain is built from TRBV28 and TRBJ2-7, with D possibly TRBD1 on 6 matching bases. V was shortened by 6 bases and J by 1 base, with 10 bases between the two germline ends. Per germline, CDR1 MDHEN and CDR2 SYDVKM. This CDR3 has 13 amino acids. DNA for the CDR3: TGTGCCAGCAGGTTGACAGGTTCCTACGAGCAGTACTTC. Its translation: CASRLTGSYEQYF.

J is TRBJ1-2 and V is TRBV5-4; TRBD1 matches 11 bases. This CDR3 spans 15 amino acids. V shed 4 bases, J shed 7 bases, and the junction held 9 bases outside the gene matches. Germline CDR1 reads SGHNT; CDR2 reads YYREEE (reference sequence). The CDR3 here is CASSTPGQGVVGYTF. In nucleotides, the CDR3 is TGTGCCAGCAGCACCCCGGGACAGGGGGTTGTTGGCTACACCTTC.

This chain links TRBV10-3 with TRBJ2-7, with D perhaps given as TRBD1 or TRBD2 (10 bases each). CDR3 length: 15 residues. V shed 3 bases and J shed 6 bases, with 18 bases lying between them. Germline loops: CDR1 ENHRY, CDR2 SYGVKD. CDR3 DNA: TGTGCCATCAGTGATACTAGCGGGACAGGGGTCGAGCAGTACTTC. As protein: CAISDTSGTGVEQYF.

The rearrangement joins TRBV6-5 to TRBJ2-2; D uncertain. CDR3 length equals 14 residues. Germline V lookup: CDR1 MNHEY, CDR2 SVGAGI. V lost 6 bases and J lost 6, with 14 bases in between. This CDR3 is CASRPVPLPGELFF. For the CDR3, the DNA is TGTGCCAGCAGACCCGTCCCCCTACCCGGGGAGCTGTTTTTT.

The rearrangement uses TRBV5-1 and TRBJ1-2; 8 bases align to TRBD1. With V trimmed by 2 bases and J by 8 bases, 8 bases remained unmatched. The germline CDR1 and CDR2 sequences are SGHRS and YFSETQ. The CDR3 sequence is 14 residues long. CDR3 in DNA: TGCGCCAGCAGCTTTGGACAGGGAAATGGGGGCTACACCTTC. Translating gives CASSFGQGNGGYTF. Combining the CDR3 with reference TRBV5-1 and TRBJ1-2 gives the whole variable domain KAGVTQTPRYLIKTRGQQVTLSCSPISGHRSVSWYQQTPGQGLQFLFEYFSETQRNKGNFPGRFSGRQFSNSRSEMNVSTLELGDSALYLCASSFGQGNGGYTFGSGTRLTVV.

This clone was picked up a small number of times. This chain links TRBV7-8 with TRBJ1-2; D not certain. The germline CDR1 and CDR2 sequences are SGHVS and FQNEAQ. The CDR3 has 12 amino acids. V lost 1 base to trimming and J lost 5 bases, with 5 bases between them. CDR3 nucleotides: TGTGCCAGCAGCTTAGGCGGATATGGCTACACCTTC. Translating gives CASSLGGYGYTF.

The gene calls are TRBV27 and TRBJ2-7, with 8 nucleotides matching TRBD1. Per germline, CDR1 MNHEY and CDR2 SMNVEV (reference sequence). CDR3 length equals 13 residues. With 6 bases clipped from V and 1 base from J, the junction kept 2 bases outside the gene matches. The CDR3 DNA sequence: TGTGCCAGCAGACGGACAGGGTCCTACGAGCAGTACTTC. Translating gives CASRRTGSYEQYF.

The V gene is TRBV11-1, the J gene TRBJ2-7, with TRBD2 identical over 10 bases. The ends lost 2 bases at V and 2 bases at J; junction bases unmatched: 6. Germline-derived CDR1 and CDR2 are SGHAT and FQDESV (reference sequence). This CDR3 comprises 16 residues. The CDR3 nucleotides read TGTGCCAGCAGCTTATTAGGGACTAGCGTAACCTACGAGCAGTACTTC. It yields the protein CASSLLGTSVTYEQYF.

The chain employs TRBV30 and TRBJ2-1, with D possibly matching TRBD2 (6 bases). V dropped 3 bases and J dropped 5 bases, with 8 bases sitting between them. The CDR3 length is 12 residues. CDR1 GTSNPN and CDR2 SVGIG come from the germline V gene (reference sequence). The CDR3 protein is CAWRRLDNEQFF. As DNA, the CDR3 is TGTGCCTGGAGGAGACTAGACAATGAGCAGTTCTTC. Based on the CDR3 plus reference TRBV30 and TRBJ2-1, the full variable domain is SQTIHQWPATLVQPVGSPLSLECTVEGTSNPNLYWYRQAAGRGLQLLFYSVGIGQISSEVPQNLSASRPQDRQFILSSKKLLLSDSGFYLCAWRRLDNEQFFGPGTRLTVL.

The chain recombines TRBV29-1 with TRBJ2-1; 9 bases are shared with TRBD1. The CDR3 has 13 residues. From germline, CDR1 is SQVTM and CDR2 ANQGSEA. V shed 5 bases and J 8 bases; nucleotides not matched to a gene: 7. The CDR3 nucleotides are TGCAGCGTTAACGGACAGGGGACGGATGAGCAGTTCTTC. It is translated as CSVNGQGTDEQFF.

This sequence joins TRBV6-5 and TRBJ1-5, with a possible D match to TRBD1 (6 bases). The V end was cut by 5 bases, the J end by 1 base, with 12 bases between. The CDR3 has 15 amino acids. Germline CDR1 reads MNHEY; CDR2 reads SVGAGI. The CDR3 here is CASSRSQGSNQPQHF. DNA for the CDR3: TGTGCCAGCAGTCGAAGTCAGGGGAGCAATCAGCCCCAGCATTTT.

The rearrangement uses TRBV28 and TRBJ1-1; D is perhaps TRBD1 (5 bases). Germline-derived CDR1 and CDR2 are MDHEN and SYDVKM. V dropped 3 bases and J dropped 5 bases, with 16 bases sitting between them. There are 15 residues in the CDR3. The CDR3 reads CASSLAGTLGTEAFF. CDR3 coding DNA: TGTGCCAGCAGTTTGGCCGGGACCCTGGGGACTGAAGCTTTCTTT.

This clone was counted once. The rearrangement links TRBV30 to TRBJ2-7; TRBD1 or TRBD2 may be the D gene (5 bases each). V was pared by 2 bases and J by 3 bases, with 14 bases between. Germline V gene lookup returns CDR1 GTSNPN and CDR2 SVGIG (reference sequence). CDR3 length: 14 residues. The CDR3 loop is CAWSPGPVGYEQYF. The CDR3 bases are TGTGCCTGGAGTCCGGGACCGGTAGGCTACGAGCAGTACTTC.

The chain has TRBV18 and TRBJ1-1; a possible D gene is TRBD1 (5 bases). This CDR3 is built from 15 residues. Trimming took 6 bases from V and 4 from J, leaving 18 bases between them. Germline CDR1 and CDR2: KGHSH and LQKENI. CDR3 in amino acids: CASSTAGGLGTEAFF. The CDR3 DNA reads TGTGCCAGCTCCACAGCGGGGGGTTTGGGCACTGAAGCTTTCTTT.

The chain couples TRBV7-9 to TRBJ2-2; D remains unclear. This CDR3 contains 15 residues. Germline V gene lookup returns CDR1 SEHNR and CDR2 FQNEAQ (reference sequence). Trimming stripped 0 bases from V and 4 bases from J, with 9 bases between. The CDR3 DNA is TGTGCCAGCAGCTTAGCGCTCAGTTTCACCGGGGAGCTGTTTTTT. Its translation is CASSLALSFTGELFF.

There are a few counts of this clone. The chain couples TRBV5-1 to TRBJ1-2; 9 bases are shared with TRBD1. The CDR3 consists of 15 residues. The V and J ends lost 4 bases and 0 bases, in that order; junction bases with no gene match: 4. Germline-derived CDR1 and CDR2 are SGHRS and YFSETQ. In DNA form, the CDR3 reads TGCGCCAGCAGCCTTGACAGGGGGTCTAACTATGGCTACACCTTC. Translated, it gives CASSLDRGSNYGYTF.

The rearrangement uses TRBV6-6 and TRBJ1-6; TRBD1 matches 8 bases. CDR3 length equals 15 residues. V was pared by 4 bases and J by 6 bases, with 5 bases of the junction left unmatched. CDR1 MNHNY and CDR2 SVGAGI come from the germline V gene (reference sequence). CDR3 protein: CASSFPGGGNSPLHF. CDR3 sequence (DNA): TGTGCCAGCAGTTTTCCAGGGGGCGGTAATTCACCCCTCCACTTT.

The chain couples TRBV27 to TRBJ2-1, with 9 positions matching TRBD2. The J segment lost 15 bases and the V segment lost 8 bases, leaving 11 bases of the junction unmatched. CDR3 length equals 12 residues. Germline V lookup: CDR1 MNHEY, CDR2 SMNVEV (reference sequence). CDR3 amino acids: CASRTPGLALFF. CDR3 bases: TGTGCCAGCCGAACTCCGGGACTAGCTCTGTTCTTC.

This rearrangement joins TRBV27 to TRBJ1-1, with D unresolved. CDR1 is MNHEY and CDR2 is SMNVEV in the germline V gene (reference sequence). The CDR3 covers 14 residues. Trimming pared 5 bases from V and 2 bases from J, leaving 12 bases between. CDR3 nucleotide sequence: TGTGCCAGCAGTCCCCAGGATCGTAACACTGAAGCTTTCTTT. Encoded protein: CASSPQDRNTEAFF.

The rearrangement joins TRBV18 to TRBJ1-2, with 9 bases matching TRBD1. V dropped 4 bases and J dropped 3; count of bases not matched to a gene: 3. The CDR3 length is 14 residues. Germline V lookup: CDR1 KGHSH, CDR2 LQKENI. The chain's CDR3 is CASSLRTGDYGYTF. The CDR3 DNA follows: TGTGCCAGCTCACTGCGGACAGGGGACTATGGCTACACCTTC.

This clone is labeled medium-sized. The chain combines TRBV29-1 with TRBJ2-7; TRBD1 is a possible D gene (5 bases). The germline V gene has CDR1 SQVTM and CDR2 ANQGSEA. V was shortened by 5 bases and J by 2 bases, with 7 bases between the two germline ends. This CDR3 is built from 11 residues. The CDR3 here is CSVSRAYEQYF. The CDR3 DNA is TGCAGCGTTAGCAGGGCCTACGAGCAGTACTTC.

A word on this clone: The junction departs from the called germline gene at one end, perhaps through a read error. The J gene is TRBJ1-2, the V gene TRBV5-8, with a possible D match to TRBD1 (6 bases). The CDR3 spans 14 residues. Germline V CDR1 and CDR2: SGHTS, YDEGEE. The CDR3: CASSLVATGLRCYF. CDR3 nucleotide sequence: TGTGCCAGCAGCTTGGTTGCGACAGGTCTTAGGTGCTACTTC.

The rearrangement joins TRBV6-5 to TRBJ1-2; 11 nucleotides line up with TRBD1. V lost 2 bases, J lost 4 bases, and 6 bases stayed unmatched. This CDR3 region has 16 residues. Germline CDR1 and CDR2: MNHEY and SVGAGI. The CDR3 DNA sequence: TGTGCCAGCAGTTACACCCGGACAGGGGGCGGCTATGGCTACACCTTC. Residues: CASSYTRTGGGYGYTF.

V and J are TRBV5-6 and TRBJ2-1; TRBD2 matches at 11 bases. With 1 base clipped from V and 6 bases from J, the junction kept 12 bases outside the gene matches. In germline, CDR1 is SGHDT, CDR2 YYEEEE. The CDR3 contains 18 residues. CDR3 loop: CASSLFGSSGRFGNEQFF. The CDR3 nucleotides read TGTGCCAGCAGCTTGTTTGGCTCTAGCGGGAGGTTTGGCAATGAGCAGTTCTTC.

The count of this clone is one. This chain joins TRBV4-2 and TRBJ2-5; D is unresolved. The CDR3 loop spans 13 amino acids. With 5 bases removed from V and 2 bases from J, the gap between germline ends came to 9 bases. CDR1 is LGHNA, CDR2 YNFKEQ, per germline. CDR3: CASSSGVQETQYF. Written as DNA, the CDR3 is TGTGCCAGCAGCTCGGGTGTGCAAGAGACCCAGTACTTC.